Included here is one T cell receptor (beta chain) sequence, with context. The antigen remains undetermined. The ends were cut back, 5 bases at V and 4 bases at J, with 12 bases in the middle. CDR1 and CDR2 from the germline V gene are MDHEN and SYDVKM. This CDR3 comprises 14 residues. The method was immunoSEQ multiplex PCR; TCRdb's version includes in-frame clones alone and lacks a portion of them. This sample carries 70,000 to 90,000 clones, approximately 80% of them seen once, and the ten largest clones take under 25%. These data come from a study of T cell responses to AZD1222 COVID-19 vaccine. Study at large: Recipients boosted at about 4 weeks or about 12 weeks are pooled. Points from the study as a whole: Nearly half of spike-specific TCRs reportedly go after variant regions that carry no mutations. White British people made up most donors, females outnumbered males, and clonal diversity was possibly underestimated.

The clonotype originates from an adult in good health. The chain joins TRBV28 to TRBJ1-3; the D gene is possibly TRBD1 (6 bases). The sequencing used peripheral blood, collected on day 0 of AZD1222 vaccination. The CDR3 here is CASSIQGWGNTIYF. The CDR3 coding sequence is TGTGCCAGCAGTATACAGGGTTGGGGAAACACCATATATTTT.